The present TCR beta chain was sequenced within a study of sequential checkpoint blockade in melanoma (dated 2019 in TCRdb). For the wider study: Patients were randomized 1:1 to first-line nivolumab followed by ipilimumab (arm A) or ipilimumab followed by nivolumab (arm B). Maintenance nivolumab came after each of the two trial sequences. Paper-wide results and their limitations: The model for predicting response that combines TCR metrics with mutation burden needs to be validated in larger, independent patient cohorts.

The germline V gene gives CDR1 as LGHNA and CDR2 as YSLEER. From the cysteine through the phenylalanine, the CDR3 covers 16 amino acids. This entry keeps only the CDR3 DNA: 48 bases, framed from base 1. The trim is 0 bases for V and 8 bases for J, with a gap of 19 bases between the germline ends. TCRbeta CDR3 regions were immunosequenced from genomic DNA with the immunoSEQ Assay. Genomic DNA was amplified by bias-controlled multiplex PCR before high-throughput sequencing. In the source study's methods: To quantify the absolute abundance of each unique TCRbeta CDR3 region, the sequences were collapsed and filtered. Clonality was defined as 1 minus Pielou's evenness and was calculated using productive rearrangements only. A previously published method was used to identify clones with significantly greater frequencies in on-treatment samples than in baseline samples. In its TCRdb copy, this immuneACCESS table keeps in-frame sequences only and misses some clones. Where compared with another copy, unresolved V genes explain less than half of these, and the others have no known cause. The V and J calls and clone size are taken from that table; D and trimming were inferred from the DNA. Within this sample are fewer than 35,000 clones, with 65% to 90% of them counted one time only. The ten most abundant clones make up more than 20% of the sample.

A remark on this clone: Its antigen specificity is not known. No base qualities exist here, and no much larger clone lies one base off it.

What this sample's treatment or condition label stands for: randomized to nivolumab then ipilimumab (arm A) or the reverse (arm B). Prior DNA-damaging chemotherapy had not been received by any trial patient. Live CD3+CD8+ cells negative for CD19 and CD56 were sorted from thawed PBMCs on a FACS Aria II flow cytometer. The samples were obtained from melanoma patients enrolled in CheckMate 064, an open-label, randomized phase II trial testing sequential checkpoint blockade. Peripheral blood mononuclear cells were collected by leukapheresis, purified with Ficoll-Paque, and frozen in human serum with roughly 10% DMSO. Purity of sorted blood CD3+CD8+ cells was verified at >95% immediately after sorting, followed by DNA extraction.

The sequence is built from TRBV4-3 and TRBJ1-1, with the D gene uncertain. The TCR sequence derives from a human donor with melanoma. Sequenced here: CD8+ T cells sorted from blood (inferred from file names), sampled from a patient given nivolumab and ipilimumab in sequence. The DNA reads as follows: TGCGCCAGCAGCCAAGATCTCCAGGAGGGTTTCACCGAAGCTTTCTTT. The resulting protein is CASSQDLQEGFTEAFF.